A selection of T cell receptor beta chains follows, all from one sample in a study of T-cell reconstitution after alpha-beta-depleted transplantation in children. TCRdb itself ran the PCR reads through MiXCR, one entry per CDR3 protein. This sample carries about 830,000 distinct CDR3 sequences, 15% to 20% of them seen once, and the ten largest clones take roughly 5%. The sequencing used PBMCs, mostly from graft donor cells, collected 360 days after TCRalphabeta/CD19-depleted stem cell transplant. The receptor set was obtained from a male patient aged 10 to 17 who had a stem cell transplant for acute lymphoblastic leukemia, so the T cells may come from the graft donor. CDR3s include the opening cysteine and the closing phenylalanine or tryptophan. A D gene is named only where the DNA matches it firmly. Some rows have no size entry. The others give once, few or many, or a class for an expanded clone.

CDR3 protein: CSVTGVKAFF
CDR3 DNA: TGCAGCGTGACAGGGGTAAAAGCTTTCTTT
J gene: TRBJ1-1
clone size: NA
V gene: TRBV29-1
D gene: TRBD1
CDR3 length: 10

CDR3 protein: CASSSVVEQFF
CDR3 DNA: TGCGCCAGCAGTTCTGTAGTTGAGCAGTTCTTC
J gene: TRBJ2-1
clone size: few
V gene: TRBV5-1
D gene: NA
CDR3 length: 11

CDR3 protein: CAINAGTSGRISYNEQFF
CDR3 DNA: TGTGCCATCAACGCCGGGACTAGCGGGAGGATATCCTACAATGAGCAGTTCTTC
J gene: TRBJ2-1
clone size: NA
V gene: TRBV10-3
D gene: TRBD2
CDR3 length: 18

CDR3 protein: CASSPGQGAPTYQETQYF
CDR3 DNA: TGTGCCAGCAGCCCGGGACAGGGGGCTCCTACATACCAAGAGACCCAGTACTTC
J gene: TRBJ2-5
clone size: NA
V gene: TRBV3-1
D gene: TRBD1
CDR3 length: 18

CDR3 protein: CASSPRQGNTDTQYF
CDR3 DNA: TGTGCCAGCAGCCCAAGACAGGGGAACACAGATACGCAGTATTTT
J gene: TRBJ2-3
clone size: NA
V gene: TRBV7-9
D gene: TRBD1
CDR3 length: 15

CDR3 protein: CASSSFSAEGPEETQYF
CDR3 DNA: TGTGCCAGCAGCTCGTTTAGTGCTGAGGGGCCAGAAGAGACCCAGTACTTC
J gene: TRBJ2-5
clone size: few
V gene: TRBV13
D gene: NA
CDR3 length: 17

CDR3 protein: CASSPPEGADSGHLAGEETQYF
CDR3 DNA: TGTGCCAGCAGCCCTCCAGAGGGGGCTGATTCTGGCCATCTAGCGGGAGAAGAGACCCAGTACTTC
J gene: TRBJ2-5
clone size: NA
V gene: TRBV3-1
D gene: TRBD2
CDR3 length: 22

CDR3 protein: CSARHHGGNQPQHF
CDR3 DNA: TGCAGTGCGCGCCACCACGGGGGCAATCAGCCCCAGCATTTT
J gene: TRBJ1-5
clone size: few
V gene: TRBV20-1
D gene: NA
CDR3 length: 14

CDR3 protein: CSARDVLYSNQPQHF
CDR3 DNA: TGCAGTGCTAGAGATGTCCTCTATAGCAATCAGCCCCAGCATTTT
J gene: TRBJ1-5
clone size: NA
V gene: TRBV20-1
D gene: NA
CDR3 length: 15

CDR3 protein: CASSLGPGTGGYNEQFF
CDR3 DNA: TGTGCCAGCAGCTTAGGCCCCGGGACAGGGGGCTACAATGAGCAGTTCTTC
J gene: TRBJ2-1
clone size: few
V gene: TRBV7-6
D gene: TRBD1
CDR3 length: 17

CDR3 protein: CSVEVPGQFGYTF
CDR3 DNA: TGCAGCGTTGAAGTCCCGGGACAGTTTGGCTACACCTTC
J gene: TRBJ1-2
clone size: few
V gene: TRBV29-1
D gene: TRBD1
CDR3 length: 13

CDR3 protein: CSSYKGRETGYEQYF
CDR3 DNA: TGCAGCTCATATAAGGGGCGGGAGACAGGGTACGAGCAGTACTTC
J gene: TRBJ2-7
clone size: few
V gene: TRBV20-1
D gene: NA
CDR3 length: 15

CDR3 protein: CASSLGTDPYEQYF
CDR3 DNA: TGTGCCAGCAGTTTAGGTACAGACCCCTACGAGCAGTACTTC
J gene: TRBJ2-7
clone size: many
V gene: TRBV27
D gene: NA
CDR3 length: 14

CDR3 protein: CASSAAVGSNTGELFF
CDR3 DNA: TGTGCCAGCAGTGCTGCGGTCGGGTCGAACACCGGGGAGCTGTTTTTT
J gene: TRBJ2-2
clone size: many
V gene: TRBV7-6
D gene: NA
CDR3 length: 16

CDR3 protein: CSAHRDSIVVTQYF
CDR3 DNA: TGCAGTGCTCACCGGGACAGCATTGTAGTTACGCAGTATTTT
J gene: TRBJ2-3
clone size: few
V gene: TRBV20-1
D gene: TRBD1
CDR3 length: 14

CDR3 protein: CASSDGWPQHF
CDR3 DNA: TGTGCCAGCAGTGATGGATGGCCCCAGCATTTT
J gene: TRBJ1-5
clone size: NA
V gene: TRBV2
D gene: NA
CDR3 length: 11

CDR3 protein: CASSSPGGASDTQYF
CDR3 DNA: TGTGCCAGCAGTTCACCAGGGGGCGCGTCCGATACGCAGTATTTT
J gene: TRBJ2-3
clone size: many
V gene: TRBV28
D gene: TRBD1
CDR3 length: 15

CDR3 protein: CASSLVAGEGYEQYF
CDR3 DNA: TGCGCCAGCAGCTTGGTGGCGGGAGAGGGGTACGAGCAGTACTTC
J gene: TRBJ2-7
clone size: NA
V gene: TRBV5-1
D gene: TRBD2
CDR3 length: 15

CDR3 protein: CASRTKRLLWLAGVRGEDGELFF
CDR3 DNA: TGTGCCAGCAGGACTAAACGATTGTTGTGGCTCGCGGGAGTCCGGGGAGAGGACGGGGAGCTGTTTTTT
J gene: TRBJ2-2
clone size: NA
V gene: TRBV6-4
D gene: TRBD2
CDR3 length: 23

CDR3 protein: CSATPGGEGETQYF
CDR3 DNA: TGCAGTGCCACCCCAGGGGGCGAGGGGGAGACCCAGTACTTC
J gene: TRBJ2-5
clone size: few
V gene: TRBV20-1
D gene: TRBD1
CDR3 length: 14

CDR3 protein: CSVRTGISSEAFF
CDR3 DNA: TGCAGCGTTCGGACAGGGATTAGTTCTGAAGCTTTCTTT
J gene: TRBJ1-1
clone size: few
V gene: TRBV29-1
D gene: TRBD1
CDR3 length: 13

CDR3 protein: CASSVEGAVNTEAFF
CDR3 DNA: TGTGCCAGCAGCGTCGAGGGGGCGGTGAACACTGAAGCTTTCTTT
J gene: TRBJ1-1
clone size: NA
V gene: TRBV9
D gene: TRBD1
CDR3 length: 15

CDR3 protein: CSASRFGRVEQYF
CDR3 DNA: TGCAGTGCTAGCCGCTTCGGCAGGGTCGAGCAGTACTTC
J gene: TRBJ2-7
clone size: few
V gene: TRBV20-1
D gene: NA
CDR3 length: 13

CDR3 protein: CASSLVGEGPQYF
CDR3 DNA: TGCGCCAGCAGCTTGGTAGGGGAAGGGCCCCAGTACTTC
J gene: TRBJ2-5
clone size: NA
V gene: TRBV5-1
D gene: NA
CDR3 length: 13

CDR3 protein: CAISASRGWGYTF
CDR3 DNA: TGTGCCATCAGTGCTAGTAGGGGCTGGGGCTACACCTTC
J gene: TRBJ1-2
clone size: NA
V gene: TRBV10-3
D gene: NA
CDR3 length: 13

CDR3 protein: CSVPRGEKTMNTEAFF
CDR3 DNA: TGCAGCGTTCCACGGGGGGAAAAAACCATGAACACTGAAGCTTTCTTT
J gene: TRBJ1-1
clone size: many
V gene: TRBV29-1
D gene: NA
CDR3 length: 16

CDR3 protein: CASSYNPTGVGANVLTF
CDR3 DNA: TGTGCCAGCAGTTATAATCCGACAGGGGTCGGGGCCAACGTCCTGACTTTC
J gene: TRBJ2-6
clone size: few
V gene: TRBV6-5
D gene: TRBD1
CDR3 length: 17

CDR3 protein: CASSLGRLAYSYNEQFF
CDR3 DNA: TGTGCCAGCAGCTTGGGAAGGCTAGCTTACTCCTACAATGAGCAGTTCTTC
J gene: TRBJ2-1
clone size: NA
V gene: TRBV5-6
D gene: NA
CDR3 length: 17

CDR3 protein: CAIWGDSLRAMNTEAFF
CDR3 DNA: TGTGCCATCTGGGGGGACAGCCTACGGGCTATGAACACTGAAGCTTTCTTT
J gene: TRBJ1-1
clone size: few
V gene: TRBV2
D gene: TRBD1
CDR3 length: 17

CDR3 protein: CASSQDDGTQETQYF
CDR3 DNA: TGTGCCAGCAGCCAAGATGACGGAACACAAGAGACCCAGTACTTC
J gene: TRBJ2-5
clone size: NA
V gene: TRBV4-2
D gene: NA
CDR3 length: 15

CDR3 protein: CASSLGGTSVETQYF
CDR3 DNA: TGCGCCAGCAGCTTGGGAGGGACTAGCGTAGAGACCCAGTACTTC
J gene: TRBJ2-5
clone size: NA
V gene: TRBV5-1
D gene: TRBD2
CDR3 length: 15

CDR3 protein: CASSPRQGATDTQYF
CDR3 DNA: TGTGCCAGCAGCCCACGACAGGGAGCCACAGATACGCAGTATTTT
J gene: TRBJ2-3
clone size: many
V gene: TRBV18
D gene: TRBD1
CDR3 length: 15

CDR3 protein: CASSPLVSETQYF
CDR3 DNA: TGTGCCAGCAGTCCACTAGTTTCAGAGACCCAGTACTTC
J gene: TRBJ2-5
clone size: NA
V gene: TRBV12-3/TRBV12-4
D gene: NA
CDR3 length: 13